This TCR beta chain was found in a study of blood T cell repertoires in COVID-19. The CDR3 has 14 amino acids. Germline loops: CDR1 MNHNY, CDR2 SVGAGI (reference sequence). Trimming stripped 7 bases from V and 1 base from J, with 13 bases between. How the authors handled the data: Using reference gene primer amplification, nucleated cell counts were estimated. Sequenced by immunoSEQ multiplex PCR; TCRdb stores in-frame clones only, minus some. V and J calls plus clone size are reproduced from that table; the DNA served to infer D and trimming. The sample lists hundreds of thousands of clones, around 90% occurring once.

Input material: peripheral blood. This TCR was sampled from a woman aged 45-60 years with COVID-19, enrolled during active disease. The chain recombines TRBV6-6 with TRBJ1-1; maybe TRBD1 (5 bases). The CDR3 loop is CASKNTGQNTEAFF. The DNA of the CDR3 is TGTGCCAGCAAGAATACAGGCCAGAACACTGAAGCTTTCTTT.